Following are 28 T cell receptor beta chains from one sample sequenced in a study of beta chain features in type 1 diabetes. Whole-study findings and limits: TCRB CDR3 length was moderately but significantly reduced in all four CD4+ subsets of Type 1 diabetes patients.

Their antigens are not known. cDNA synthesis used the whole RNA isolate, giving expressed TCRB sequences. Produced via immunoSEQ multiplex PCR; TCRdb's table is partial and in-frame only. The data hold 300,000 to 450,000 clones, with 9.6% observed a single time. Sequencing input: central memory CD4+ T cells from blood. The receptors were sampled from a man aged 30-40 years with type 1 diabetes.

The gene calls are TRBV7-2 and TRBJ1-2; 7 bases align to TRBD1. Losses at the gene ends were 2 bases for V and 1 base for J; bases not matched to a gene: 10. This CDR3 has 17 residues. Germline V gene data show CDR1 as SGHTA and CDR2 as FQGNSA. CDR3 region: CASSLTTGDPVNYGYTF. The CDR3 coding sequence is TGTGCCAGCAGCTTAACAACAGGGGATCCTGTTAACTATGGCTACACCTTC.

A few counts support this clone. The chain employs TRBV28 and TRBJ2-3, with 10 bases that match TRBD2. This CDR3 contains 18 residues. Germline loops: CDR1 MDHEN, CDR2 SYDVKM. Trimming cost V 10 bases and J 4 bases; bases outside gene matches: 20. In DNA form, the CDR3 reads TGTGCCATCGAGGCTGCGTCGGCTAGCGGGAGCGTCCCAGATACGCAGTATTTT. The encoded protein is CAIEAASASGSVPDTQYF.

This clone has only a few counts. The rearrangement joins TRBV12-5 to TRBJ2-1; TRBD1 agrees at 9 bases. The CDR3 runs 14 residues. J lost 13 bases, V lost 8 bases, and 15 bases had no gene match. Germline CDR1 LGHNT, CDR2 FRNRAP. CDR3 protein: CASRRTGETPVQFF. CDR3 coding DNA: TGTGCTAGTCGAAGGACAGGGGAGACCCCAGTTCAGTTCTTC. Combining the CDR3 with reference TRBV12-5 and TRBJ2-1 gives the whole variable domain DARVTQTPRHKVTEMGQEVTMRCQPILGHNTVFWYRQTMMQGLELLAYFRNRAPLDDSGMPKDRFSAEMPDATLATLKIQPSEPRDSAVYFCASRRTGETPVQFFGPGTRLTVL.

This chain's CDR3 is CASSPNLFHIQYF. The DNA for the CDR3 is TGTGCCAGCAGTCCGAACTTATTTCACATTCAGTACTTC. The gene calls are TRBV27 and TRBJ2-4; no clear D gene. This CDR3 is 13 amino acids long. In germline, CDR1 is MNHEY, CDR2 SMNVEV (reference sequence). V was clipped by 5 bases and J by 8 bases, with 13 bases between them.

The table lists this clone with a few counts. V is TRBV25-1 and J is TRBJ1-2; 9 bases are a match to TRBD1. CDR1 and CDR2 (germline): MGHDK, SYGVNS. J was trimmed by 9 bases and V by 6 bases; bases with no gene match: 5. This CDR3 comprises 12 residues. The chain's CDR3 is CASSRDRVSYTF. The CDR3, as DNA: TGTGCCAGCAGCCGGGACAGGGTGAGCTACACCTTC.

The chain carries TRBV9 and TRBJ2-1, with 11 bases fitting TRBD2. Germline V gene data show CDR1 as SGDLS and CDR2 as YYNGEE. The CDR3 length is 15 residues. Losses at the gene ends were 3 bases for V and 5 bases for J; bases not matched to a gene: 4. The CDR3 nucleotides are TGTGCCAGCAGCGCGGGACTAGCGGTCCACAATGAGCAGTTCTTC. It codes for CASSAGLAVHNEQFF.

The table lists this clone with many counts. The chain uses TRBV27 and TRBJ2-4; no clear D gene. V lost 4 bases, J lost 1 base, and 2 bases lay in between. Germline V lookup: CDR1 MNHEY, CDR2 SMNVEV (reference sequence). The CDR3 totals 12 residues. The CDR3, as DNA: TGTGCCAGCAGTTGGGCCAAAAACATTCAGTACTTC. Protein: CASSWAKNIQYF.

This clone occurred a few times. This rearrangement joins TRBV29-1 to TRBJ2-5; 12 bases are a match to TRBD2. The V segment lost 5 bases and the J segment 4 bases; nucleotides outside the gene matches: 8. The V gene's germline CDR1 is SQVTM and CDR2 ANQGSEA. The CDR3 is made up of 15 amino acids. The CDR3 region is CSVILAGGGGETQYF. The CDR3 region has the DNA TGCAGCGTTATACTAGCGGGAGGAGGAGGAGAGACCCAGTACTTC.

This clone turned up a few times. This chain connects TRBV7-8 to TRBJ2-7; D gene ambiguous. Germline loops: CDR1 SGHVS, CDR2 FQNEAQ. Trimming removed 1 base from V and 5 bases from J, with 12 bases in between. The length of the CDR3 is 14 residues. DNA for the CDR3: TGTGCCAGCAGCTTAGTAGGCCTTACCCACGAGCAGTACTTC. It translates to CASSLVGLTHEQYF.

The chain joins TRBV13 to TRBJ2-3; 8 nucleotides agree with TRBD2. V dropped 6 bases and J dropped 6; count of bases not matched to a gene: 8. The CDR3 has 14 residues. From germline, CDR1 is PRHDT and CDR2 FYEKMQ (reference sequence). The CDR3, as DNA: TGTGCCAGCAGTGGCTCGGGAGGGCCGGATACGCAGTATTTT. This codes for CASSGSGGPDTQYF.

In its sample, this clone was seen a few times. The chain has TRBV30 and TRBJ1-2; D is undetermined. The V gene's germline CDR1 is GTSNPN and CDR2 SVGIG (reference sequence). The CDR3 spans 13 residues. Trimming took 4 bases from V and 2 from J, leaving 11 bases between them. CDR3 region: CAWTSLDNYGYTF. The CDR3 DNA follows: TGTGCCTGGACATCACTGGACAACTATGGCTACACCTTC.

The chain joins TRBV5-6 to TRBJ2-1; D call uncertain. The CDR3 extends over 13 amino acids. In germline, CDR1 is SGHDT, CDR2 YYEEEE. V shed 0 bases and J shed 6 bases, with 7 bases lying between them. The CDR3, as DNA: TGTGCCAGCAGCTTGGACTTGGCCAATGAGCAGTTCTTC. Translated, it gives CASSLDLANEQFF.

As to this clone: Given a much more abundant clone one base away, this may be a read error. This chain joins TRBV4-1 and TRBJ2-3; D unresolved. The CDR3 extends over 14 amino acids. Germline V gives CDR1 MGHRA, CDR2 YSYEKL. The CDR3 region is CASSLGGSTDTQYF. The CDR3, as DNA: TGTGCCAGCAGCTTAGGCGGTAGCACAGATACGCAGTATTTT.

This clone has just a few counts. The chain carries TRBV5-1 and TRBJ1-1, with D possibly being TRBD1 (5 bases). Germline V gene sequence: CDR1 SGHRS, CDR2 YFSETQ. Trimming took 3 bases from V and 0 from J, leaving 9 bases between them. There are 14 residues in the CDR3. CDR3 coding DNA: TGCGCCAGCAGCTCAGGGATAATGAACACTGAAGCTTTCTTT. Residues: CASSSGIMNTEAFF.

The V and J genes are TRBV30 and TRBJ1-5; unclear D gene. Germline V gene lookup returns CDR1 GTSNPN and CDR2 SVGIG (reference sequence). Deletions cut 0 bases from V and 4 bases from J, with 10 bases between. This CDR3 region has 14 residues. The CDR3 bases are TGTGCCTGGAGTGTAGGTGCCGGGAATCAGCCCCAGCATTTT. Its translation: CAWSVGAGNQPQHF. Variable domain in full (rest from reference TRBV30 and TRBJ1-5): SQTIHQWPATLVQPVGSPLSLECTVEGTSNPNLYWYRQAAGRGLQLLFYSVGIGQISSEVPQNLSASRPQDRQFILSSKKLLLSDSGFYLCAWSVGAGNQPQHFGDGTRLSIL.

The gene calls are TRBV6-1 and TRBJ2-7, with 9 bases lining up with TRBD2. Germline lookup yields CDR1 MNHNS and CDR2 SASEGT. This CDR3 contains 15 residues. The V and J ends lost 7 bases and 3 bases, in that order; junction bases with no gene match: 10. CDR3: CASTWSAGGDYEQYF. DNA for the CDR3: TGTGCCAGCACCTGGAGTGCGGGAGGGGACTACGAGCAGTACTTC.

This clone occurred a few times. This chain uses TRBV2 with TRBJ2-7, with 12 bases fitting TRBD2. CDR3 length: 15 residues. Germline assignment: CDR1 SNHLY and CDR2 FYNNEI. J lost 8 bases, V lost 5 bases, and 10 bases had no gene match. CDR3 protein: CASSSKWTSGNQQYF. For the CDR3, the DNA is TGTGCCAGCAGTTCCAAATGGACTAGCGGGAACCAGCAGTACTTC.

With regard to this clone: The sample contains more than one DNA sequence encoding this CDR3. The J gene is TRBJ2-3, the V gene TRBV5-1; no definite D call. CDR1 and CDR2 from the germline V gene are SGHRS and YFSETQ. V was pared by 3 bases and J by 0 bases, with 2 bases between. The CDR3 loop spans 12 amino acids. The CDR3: CASSSSTDTQYF. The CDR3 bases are TGCGCCAGCAGCTCAAGCACAGATACGCAGTATTTT.

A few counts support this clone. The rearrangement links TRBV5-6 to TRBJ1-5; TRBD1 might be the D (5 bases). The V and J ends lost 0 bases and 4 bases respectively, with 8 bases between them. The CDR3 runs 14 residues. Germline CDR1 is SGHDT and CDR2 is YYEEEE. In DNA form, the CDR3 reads TGTGCCAGCAGCTTGGGACAGTTTAATCAGCCCCAGCATTTT. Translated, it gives CASSLGQFNQPQHF.

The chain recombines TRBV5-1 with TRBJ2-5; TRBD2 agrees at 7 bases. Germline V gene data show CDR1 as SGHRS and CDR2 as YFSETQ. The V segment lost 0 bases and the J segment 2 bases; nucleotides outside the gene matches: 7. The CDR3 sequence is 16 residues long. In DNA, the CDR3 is TGCGCCAGCAGCTTGGCTCCTAGCGGCCCTCAAGAGACCCAGTACTTC. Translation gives CASSLAPSGPQETQYF.

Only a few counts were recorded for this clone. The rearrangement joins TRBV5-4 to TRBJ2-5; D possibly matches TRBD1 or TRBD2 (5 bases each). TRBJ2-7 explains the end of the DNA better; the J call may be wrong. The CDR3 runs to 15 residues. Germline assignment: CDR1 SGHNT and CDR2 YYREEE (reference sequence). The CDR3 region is CASSLEPGPTYEQYF. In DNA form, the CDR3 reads TGTGCCAGCAGCTTGGAGCCGGGACCCACCTACGAGCAGTACTTC.

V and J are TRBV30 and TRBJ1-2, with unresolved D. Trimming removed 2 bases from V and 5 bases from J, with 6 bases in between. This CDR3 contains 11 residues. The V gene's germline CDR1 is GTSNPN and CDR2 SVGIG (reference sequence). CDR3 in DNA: TGTGCCTGGAGTAACCAATATGGCTACACCTTC. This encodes CAWSNQYGYTF.

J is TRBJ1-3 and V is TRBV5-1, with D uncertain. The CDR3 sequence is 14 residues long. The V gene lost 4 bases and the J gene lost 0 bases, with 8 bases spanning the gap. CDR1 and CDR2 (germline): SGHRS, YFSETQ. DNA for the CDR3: TGCGCCAGCAGCGACACTTACTCTGGAAACACCATATATTTT. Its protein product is CASSDTYSGNTIYF.

CDR3 in amino acids: CASSLLGTVLSGANVLTF. The CDR3 DNA reads TGTGCCAGCAGTTTATTGGGGACCGTTCTCTCTGGGGCCAACGTCCTGACTTTC. V gene TRBV27 combines with J gene TRBJ2-6; D is perhaps TRBD1 or TRBD2 (5 bases each). The CDR3 length is 18 residues. Trimming took 1 base from V and 0 from J, leaving 13 bases between them. The V gene's germline CDR1 is MNHEY and CDR2 SMNVEV (reference sequence).

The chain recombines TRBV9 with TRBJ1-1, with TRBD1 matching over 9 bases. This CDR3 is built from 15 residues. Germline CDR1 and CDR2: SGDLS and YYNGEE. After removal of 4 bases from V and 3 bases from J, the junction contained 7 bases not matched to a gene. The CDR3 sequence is CASSPDRGWDTEAFF. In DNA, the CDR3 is TGTGCCAGCAGCCCGGACAGGGGATGGGACACTGAAGCTTTCTTT.

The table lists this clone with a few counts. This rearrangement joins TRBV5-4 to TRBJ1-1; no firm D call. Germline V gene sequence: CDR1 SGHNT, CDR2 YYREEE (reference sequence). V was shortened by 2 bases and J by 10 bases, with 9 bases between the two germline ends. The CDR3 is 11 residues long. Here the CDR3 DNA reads TGTGCCAGCAGCTTAGCTGGTGTAGCTTTCTTT. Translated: CASSLAGVAFF.

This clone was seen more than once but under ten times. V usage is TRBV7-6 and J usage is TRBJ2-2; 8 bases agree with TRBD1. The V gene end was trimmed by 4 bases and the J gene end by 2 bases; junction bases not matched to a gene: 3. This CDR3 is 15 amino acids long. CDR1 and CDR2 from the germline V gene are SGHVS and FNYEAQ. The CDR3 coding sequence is TGTGCCAGCAGCTCCGGACAGGGTAACACCGGGGAGCTGTTTTTT. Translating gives CASSSGQGNTGELFF.

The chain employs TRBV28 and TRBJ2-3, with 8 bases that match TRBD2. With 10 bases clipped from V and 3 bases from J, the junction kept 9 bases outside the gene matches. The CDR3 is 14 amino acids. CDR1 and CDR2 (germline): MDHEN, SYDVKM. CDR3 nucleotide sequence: TGTGCCACCGGGGGAAGCGGGAGTACAGATACGCAGTATTTT. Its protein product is CATGGSGSTDTQYF.